Below are 16 T cell receptor beta chains sequenced from a single sample in a study of control samples from healthy donors and cancer patients. Sequencing was performed with immunoSEQ multiplex PCR; in TCRdb, only in-frame clones are kept and a portion is missing. The sample lists about 120,000 clones; 80% to 90% were seen once. Sequences were obtained from PBMCs. Receptor source: a woman aged 50 to 65 with colorectal cancer.

This rearrangement joins TRBV30 to TRBJ2-2; D gene unclear. The CDR3 covers 13 residues. Germline V lookup: CDR1 GTSNPN, CDR2 SVGIG (reference sequence). V was shortened by 3 bases and J by 6 bases, with 11 bases between the two germline ends. CDR3 DNA: TGTGCCTGGAGACCGCCGTTCTCCGGGGAGCTGTTTTTT. Translated: CAWRPPFSGELFF.

This chain uses TRBV29-1 with TRBJ2-1; TRBD2 matches at 12 bases. Germline CDR1 and CDR2: SQVTM and ANQGSEA. Germline trimming cut 4 bases from V and 10 bases from J; bases unmatched to any gene: 5. CDR3 length: 13 amino acids. For the CDR3, the DNA is TGCAGCGTTGTAAGACTAGCGGGAGCAGAGCAGTTCTTC. Amino acids: CSVVRLAGAEQFF.

The chain is built from TRBV27 and TRBJ2-7; D is perhaps TRBD1 or TRBD2 (7 bases each). V gave up 6 bases and J gave up 0 bases, with 21 bases separating them. The germline V gene has CDR1 MNHEY and CDR2 SMNVEV (reference sequence). This CDR3 has 17 amino acids. The CDR3 coding sequence is TGTGCCAGCAGCAGGGGGAGGGGCGGGATAAGCTCCTACGAGCAGTACTTC. Protein: CASSRGRGGISSYEQYF.

The CDR3 DNA reads TGTGCCAGCAGCTTGGGATCCACAGATACGCAGTATTTT. Translated, it gives CASSLGSTDTQYF. This chain joins TRBV5-4 and TRBJ2-3; no clear D. The CDR3 covers 13 residues. The V gene lost 0 bases and the J gene lost 2 bases, with 4 bases spanning the gap. CDR1 and CDR2 (germline): SGHNT, YYREEE (reference sequence).

The CDR3 here is CASSLTLAFLQTQYF. The DNA for the CDR3 is TGTGCCAGCAGTCTCACCTTGGCATTCCTTCAGACCCAGTACTTC. This chain uses TRBV6-5 with TRBJ2-5; D ambiguous. Between the trimmed V and J ends, which lost 5 bases and 6 bases, there was a span of 19 bases. Germline lookup yields CDR1 MNHEY and CDR2 SVGAGI. CDR3 size: 15 residues.

This chain connects TRBV7-2 to TRBJ1-2; 11 nucleotides align to TRBD1. CDR1 is SGHTA, CDR2 FQGNSA, per germline. This CDR3 is built from 16 residues. Trimming removed 1 base from V and 4 bases from J; junction bases left unmatched: 5. This CDR3 is CASSLGGTGGSYGYTF. CDR3 nucleotide sequence: TGTGCCAGCAGCTTAGGGGGGACAGGGGGTAGCTATGGCTACACCTTC.

The chain employs TRBV11-3 and TRBJ2-3, with D perhaps TRBD1 (6 bases). The CDR3 has 14 amino acids. Per the germline V gene, CDR1 is SGHNT and CDR2 is YENEEA. Trimming took off 5 bases at V and 2 bases at J, with 11 bases between the two ends. CDR3 sequence reads: CASSQDSHTDTQYF. The DNA for the CDR3 is TGTGCCAGCAGCCAGGACAGTCACACAGATACGCAGTATTTT.

The chain links TRBV5-1 to TRBJ1-2; a weak D match, TRBD1 (6 bases). V lost 4 bases and J 6 bases, leaving 13 bases between the germline ends. Germline CDR1 is SGHRS and CDR2 is YFSETQ. The CDR3 extends over 13 amino acids. In DNA form, the CDR3 reads TGCGCCAGCAGCGACACAGGGCTTGATGGCTACACCTTC. It codes for CASSDTGLDGYTF. Full variable domain (rest looked up from reference TRBV5-1 and TRBJ1-2): KAGVTQTPRYLIKTRGQQVTLSCSPISGHRSVSWYQQTPGQGLQFLFEYFSETQRNKGNFPGRFSGRQFSNSRSEMNVSTLELGDSALYLCASSDTGLDGYTFGSGTRLTVV.

DNA of the CDR3: TGTGCCAGCAGCCTTACTGCGGCCCCAGCGCCTGAGCAGTTCTTC. Its protein is CASSLTAAPAPEQFF. The chain recombines TRBV27 with TRBJ2-1, with no clear D. The V gene lost 6 bases and the J gene lost 9 bases, with 21 bases spanning the gap. Germline CDR1 MNHEY, CDR2 SMNVEV (reference sequence). CDR3 length equals 15 residues.

The chain recombines TRBV7-2 with TRBJ1-4; D remains unclear. Germline lookup yields CDR1 SGHTA and CDR2 FQGNSA. The V end was cut by 1 base, the J end by 7 bases, with 10 bases between. CDR3 length: 14 residues. The CDR3 is CASSLEGRGEKLFF. CDR3 coding DNA: TGTGCCAGCAGCTTAGAGGGTCGTGGTGAAAAACTGTTTTTT.

V usage is TRBV19 and J usage is TRBJ1-5; D may be TRBD1 (6 bases). V lost 5 bases and J 7 bases, leaving 15 bases between the germline ends. Germline CDR1 is LNHDA and CDR2 is SQIVND (reference sequence). The CDR3 totals 14 residues. The CDR3, as DNA: TGTGCCAGTAGTTTAACGACAGGTGAGCAGCCCCAGCATTTT. Its protein is CASSLTTGEQPQHF.

Comments on this clone: The same CDR3 is also encoded by other DNA sequences in this sample. This chain uses TRBV30 with TRBJ1-5; 10 bases agree with TRBD1. CDR3 size: 13 residues. V lost 5 bases to trimming and J lost 4 bases; unmatched junction nucleotides: 2. Per germline, CDR1 GTSNPN and CDR2 SVGIG (reference sequence). The CDR3, as DNA: TGTGCCTGGGGACAGGGGGGGAATCAGCCCCAGCATTTT. Translation gives CAWGQGGNQPQHF.

The chain carries TRBV2 and TRBJ1-1; D call uncertain. The CDR3 consists of 15 residues. The germline V gene has CDR1 SNHLY and CDR2 FYNNEI. The germline V and J ends were trimmed by 6 bases and 0 bases, with 14 bases remaining between them. The CDR3 DNA reads TGTGCCAGCAGGGGGAGAAGGGTTATGAACACTGAAGCTTTCTTT. Translating gives CASRGRRVMNTEAFF. Supplemented by reference TRBV2 and TRBJ1-1, the full variable domain reads EPEVTQTPSHQVTQMGQEVILRCVPISNHLYFYWYRQILGQKVEFLVSFYNNEISEKSEIFDDQFSVERPDGSNFTLKIRSTKLEDSAMYFCASRGRRVMNTEAFFGQGTRLTVV.

V and J are TRBV11-2 and TRBJ2-1; 12 bases fit TRBD2. V shed 5 bases and J 5 bases; nucleotides not matched to a gene: 13. The CDR3 has 18 amino acids. Germline CDR1 and CDR2: SGHAT and FQNNGV. This CDR3 reads CASSQASLGLAGHNEQFF. The CDR3 nucleotides are TGTGCCAGCAGCCAAGCATCCTTAGGACTAGCGGGGCACAATGAGCAGTTCTTC.

This chain joins TRBV18 and TRBJ2-5, with 8 nucleotides matching TRBD1. The J segment lost 1 base and the V segment lost 1 base, leaving 5 bases of the junction unmatched. CDR1 is KGHSH, CDR2 LQKENI, per germline. CDR3 size: 16 residues. The CDR3 DNA is TGTGCCAGCTCACCACGGGACAGGAACTTCCAAGAGACCCAGTACTTC. Protein product: CASSPRDRNFQETQYF.

V usage is TRBV6-1 and J usage is TRBJ2-6; D tentatively fits TRBD1 or TRBD2 (6 bases each). The CDR3 spans 19 residues. Germline CDR1 and CDR2: MNHNS and SASEGT. V lost 1 base and J lost 2, with 18 bases in between. The CDR3 region has the DNA TGTGCCAGCAGTGAAGGTGTGGGGGGCCAAGTGACTGGGGCCAACGTCCTGACTTTC. Translating it yields CASSEGVGGQVTGANVLTF.